This T cell receptor beta chain was recorded in a study of prognosis after radiotherapy for stage I lung cancer. Study-wide background: Stage I non-small cell lung cancer cases were enrolled from early 2018 through January 2019. The study enrolled about 12 men and 5 or 6 women as patients, aged 53 to 84 with a median of nearly 75 years.

Multiplex PCR, run in two rounds, amplified TCR beta CDR3 from genomic DNA. Round one of PCR was performed, and it used primers specific to each TRBV and TRBJ gene. One entry per CDR3 protein, called by TCRdb with MiXCR from the multiplex PCR reads. The repertoire includes roughly 14,000 distinct CDR3 sequences, about a third of them detected once, and around a quarter sits in the top ten. Study-level points and caveats: The authors reported that TRBV and TRBJ gene usage differed between patients with and without metastases.

Germline V gives CDR1 SNHLY, CDR2 FYNNEI. This CDR3 is 14 amino acids long. The V gene lost 4 bases and the J gene lost 0 bases, with 8 bases spanning the gap. There are many counts of this clonotype. Its antigen is not identified. The material was PBMCs, obtained before or after stereotactic body radiation therapy (not recorded which). The genes are TRBV2 and TRBJ2-3; D unclear. The TCR was taken from a donor over 45 with non-small cell lung cancer. The CDR3 is CASSGQSSTDTQYF. The CDR3 DNA reads as TGTGCCAGCAGTGGACAATCTAGCACAGATACGCAGTATTTT.